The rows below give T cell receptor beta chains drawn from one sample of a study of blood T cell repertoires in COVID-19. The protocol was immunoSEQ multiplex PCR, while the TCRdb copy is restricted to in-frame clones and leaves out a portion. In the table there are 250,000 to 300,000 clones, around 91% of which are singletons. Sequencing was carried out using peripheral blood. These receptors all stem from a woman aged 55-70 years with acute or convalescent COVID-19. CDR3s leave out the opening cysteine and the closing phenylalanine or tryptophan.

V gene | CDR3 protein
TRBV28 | ASSLFQIDSPLH
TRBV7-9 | ASSSPHRGSGSSDEQF
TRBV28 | ASSRSQGFSYEQY
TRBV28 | ASSPGRGGIN
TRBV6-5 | ASSSDRGPYEQY
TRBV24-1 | ATSTGGGPYEQY
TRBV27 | ASSLRQSNQPQH
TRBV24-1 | ATSRGQGGELF
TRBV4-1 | ASSLGASEQY
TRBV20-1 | SAQKEETQY
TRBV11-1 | ASSSGQAQF
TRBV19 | ASSQGLGQPQH
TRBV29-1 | SVGRGTNEKLF
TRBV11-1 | ASSPDRVRETQY
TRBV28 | ASTGLAGVPGNEQY
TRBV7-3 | ASSPQGGTEAF
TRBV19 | ASGRGRGPNEQF
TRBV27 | ASSLSLAVPQNNEQF